This T cell receptor beta chain comes out of a study of cytomegalovirus exposure and HLA in healthy donors. Across the whole study: A prior study identified some 100 million unique TCR beta sequences from 150 million to 200 million T cells. Membership in the Caucasian-associated ancestry cluster was found for 81% of fewer than 450 genotyped donors.

Germline loops: CDR1 SEHNR, CDR2 FQNEAQ (reference sequence). There are 15 residues in the CDR3. V was cut by 3 bases and J by 0 bases, with 11 bases left in between. Primers for the PCR totalled 60 Vbeta and 13 Jbeta. Measured with immunoSEQ multiplex PCR; TCRdb has only the in-frame clones, and not every one. Of more than 150,000 clones in the sample, around 76% were seen once. General study results and limits: There were several of the most significant clusters that appeared linked to common viral pathogens in a later analysis. In a later analysis, TCR association rates varied by HLA locus: DRB1 most, HLA-C fewest.

Details on this clone: Its antigen is as yet unknown.

V gene TRBV7-9 combines with J gene TRBJ1-1; no clear D gene. Sequencing used PBMCs. The receptor's source is a man aged 35 to 55 in good health and CMV-seronegative. CDR3 DNA sequence: TGTGCCAGCAGCTTTTCTTTCCTTGTGAACACTGAAGCTTTCTTT. Protein: CASSFSFLVNTEAFF.